This TCR beta chain was captured by sequencing in a study of shared clonotypes between healthy human individuals. Study-wide points: Sequencing depth was a factor that was expected to affect clonotype sharing among donors.

This clone is a singleton in its sample. Antigen unknown. CD8 cells regarded as naive lacked CD45RO, were positively chosen for CCR7, and omitted terminally differentiated effector memory CD45RA+ cells. Sequencing was performed with immunoSEQ multiplex PCR; in TCRdb, only in-frame clones are kept and a portion is missing. The data hold around 2,000,000 clones, with roughly 91% observed a single time. The CDR3 sequence is 14 residues long. The ends were cut back, 2 bases at V and 7 bases at J, with 16 bases in the middle. CDR1 SGHRS and CDR2 YFSETQ come from the germline V gene. Sequencing was carried out using naive CD8+ T cells from PBMCs. The TCR sequence derives from a young man in good health. Some clones in this sample may be carry-over from other donors' samples. This chain joins TRBV5-1 and TRBJ2-7, with D possibly being TRBD1 (5 bases). The CDR3 DNA is TGCGCCAGCAGCTTTCAATTACTGGGGCATGAGCAGTACTTC. Protein: CASSFQLLGHEQYF.